The rows below give T cell receptor beta chains drawn from one sample of a study of blood T cell repertoires in COVID-19. Assay used: immunoSEQ multiplex PCR; TCRdb lists only in-frame clones, some missing. Of roughly 30,000 clones listed, around three quarters are singletons. Sequencing was done on a sample of peripheral blood. These TCRs come from a man between 65 and 80 years old with acute or convalescent COVID-19. Both conserved end residues are part of each CDR3. A D gene is named only where the DNA matches it firmly. Not every row has a clone size; where given, it reads once, few, many or a size class.

V	size	D	J	DNA	CDR3
TRBV28	-	-	TRBJ1-5	TGTGCCAGCAGTTTACGGACAGTCAATCAGCCCCAGCATTTT	CASSLRTVNQPQHF
TRBV5-1	once	TRBD1	TRBJ1-2	TGCGCCAGCAGCTTAGCCGGGACAGTGAACTATGGCTACACCTTC	CASSLAGTVNYGYTF
TRBV28	-	TRBD1	TRBJ2-7	TGTGCCAGCAGGCGACAGGGGGGTATATACGAGCAGTACTTC	CASRRQGGIYEQYF
TRBV5-1	-	-	TRBJ1-1	TGCGCCAGCAGCAGGACAGTGACGAACACTGAAGCTTTCTTT	CASSRTVTNTEAFF
TRBV5-5	-	-	TRBJ2-2	TGTGCCAGCAGCAGGACCCAGGGAACGCACAACACCGGGGAGCTGTTTTTT	CASSRTQGTHNTGELFF
TRBV7-2	-	TRBD1	TRBJ2-3	TGTGCCAGCGCTTCAAACAGGGGCCGCACAGATACGCAGTATTTT	CASASNRGRTDTQYF
TRBV30	-	TRBD2	TRBJ2-2	TGTGCCTGGGGGACTACGAACACCGGGGAGCTGTTTTTT	CAWGTTNTGELFF
TRBV5-6	-	TRBD1	TRBJ1-4	TGTGCCAGCACCGGGACCGGGACAGGGGACGAAAAACTGTTTTTT	CASTGTGTGDEKLFF
TRBV5-6	once	TRBD1	TRBJ2-4	TGTGCCAGCAGCTTGTTTGGGACAGGAAACCCTCAAAACATTCAGTACTTC	CASSLFGTGNPQNIQYF
TRBV25-1	-	-	TRBJ2-1	TGTGCCAGCATGGGCAGCATGCGTGGCAATGAGCAGTTCTTC	CASMGSMRGNEQFF
TRBV6-5	-	-	TRBJ2-1	TGTGCCAGCAGTATTCAGGGGAGTGACTACAATGAGCAGTTCTTC	CASSIQGSDYNEQFF
TRBV6-5	-	TRBD1	TRBJ1-1	TGTGCCAGCAACCCACAGGGGGCGGACACTGAAGCTTTCTTT	CASNPQGADTEAFF
TRBV19	-	TRBD1	TRBJ1-4	TGTGCCAGTAGAGAGACAGGGCCTAATGAAAAACTGTTTTTT	CASRETGPNEKLFF
TRBV18	-	-	TRBJ2-7	TGTGCCAGCTCACCCGGGGGGCACCCCGAGCAGTACTTC	CASSPGGHPEQYF
TRBV6-5	few	TRBD1	TRBJ1-2	TGTGCCAGCAGTTACTCAGGACAGGGGGCTGGCTACACCTTC	CASSYSGQGAGYTF
TRBV29-1	-	-	TRBJ2-6	TGCAGCGTTGCCAGGTCTGGGGCCAACGTCCTGACTTTC	CSVARSGANVLTF
TRBV11-2	once	-	TRBJ2-7	TGTGCCAGCAGCTTAGGACAGGCGGCCGAGCAGTACTTC	CASSLGQAAEQYF
TRBV28	-	TRBD1	TRBJ1-4	TGTGCCAGCAGACTAGAACAGGGGGCAGGGGAAAAACTGTTTTTT	CASRLEQGAGEKLFF
TRBV2	few	-	TRBJ1-5	TGTGCCAGCATGGACGGGGGGAGGCAGCCCCAGCATTTT	CASMDGGRQPQHF
TRBV5-4	few	-	TRBJ1-6	TGTGCCAGCAGCTTGGGGCGGGGCACCGCGGGATCACCCCTCCACTTT	CASSLGRGTAGSPLHF
TRBV6-5	-	TRBD1	TRBJ2-5	TGTGCCAGCAGTTCAGCGACAGGGTTGGAGACCCAGTACTTC	CASSSATGLETQYF
TRBV19	few	TRBD1	TRBJ2-7	TGTGCCAGTAGTAGGACAGGGAGCTCCTACGAGCAGTACTTC	CASSRTGSSYEQYF
TRBV4-1	-	-	TRBJ1-1	TGCGCCAGCAGCCAAGATCAAAGCTTTTATCTCGAAGCTTTCTTT	CASSQDQSFYLEAFF
TRBV6-5	-	TRBD2	TRBJ2-1	TGTGCCAGCATACCGGGACTAGCGGGGGGGTTATTCTTC	CASIPGLAGGLFF
TRBV6-5	few	TRBD1	TRBJ1-4	TGTGCCAGCAGCCTGGGACAGTTAAATGAAAAACTGTTTTTT	CASSLGQLNEKLFF
TRBV6-5	-	TRBD2	TRBJ2-1	TGTGCCAGCACCCCTAGCGGACAAAGAGATGAGCAGTTCTTC	CASTPSGQRDEQFF
TRBV6-2/TRBV6-3	-	TRBD2	TRBJ2-3	TGTGCCAGCAGCCCGGGGAGCGGGGGGCTAGCAGATACGCAGTATTTT	CASSPGSGGLADTQYF
TRBV18	few	TRBD1	TRBJ2-5	TGTGCCAGCTCACCAGGGACAGGCTGGTATGAGACCCAGTACTTC	CASSPGTGWYETQYF
TRBV18	-	TRBD1	TRBJ1-5	TGTGCCAGCTCACCAGGGACAGGGTGTTATTTT	CASSPGTGCYF
TRBV5-4	-	-	TRBJ2-7	TGTGCCAGCAGCTTGGCTGCGTTGAGCTACGAGCAGTACTTC	CASSLAALSYEQYF
TRBV28	-	TRBD1	TRBJ1-5	TGTGCCAGCACGCCGGGACAGGGAAGTCAGCCCCAGCATTTT	CASTPGQGSQPQHF
TRBV9	once	TRBD1	TRBJ1-3	TGTGCCAGCAGCGTAGATTCAGGGGGCAGCTCTGGAAACACCATATATTTT	CASSVDSGGSSGNTIYF
TRBV11-1	-	TRBD1	TRBJ2-3	TGTGCCAGCAGCGAGGCGGACAGGGTGAAAGATACGCAGTATTTT	CASSEADRVKDTQYF
TRBV3-1/TRBV3-2	few	-	TRBJ1-3	TGTGCCAGCAGCCAAACGACGGGATGGTCTGGAAACACCATATATTTT	CASSQTTGWSGNTIYF